Described below is a single TCR beta chain sequence and its context. One Seattle source followed patients from active infection through their disease course. Generated by immunoSEQ multiplex PCR, the TCRdb table keeps only in-frame clones and is missing some. The sample holds some 180,000 clones, more than 75% seen once. V lost 0 bases and J lost 7, with 8 bases in between. The CDR3 runs to 13 residues. CDR1 SGHRS and CDR2 YFSETQ come from the germline V gene. This sample was taken from a study of blood T cell repertoires in COVID-19. Study background: The United States, Italy and Spain provided the acute and convalescent COVID-19 samples. Sources were T cells, B-cell-depleted T cells, or PBMCs; the material itself was cDNA or gDNA.

Sample: peripheral blood. The sequence came from a woman aged 60 to 75 with COVID-19, enrolled during active disease. The rearrangement uses TRBV5-1 and TRBJ1-5; D unclear. CDR3 protein: CASSLGSGQPQHF. CDR3 coding DNA: TGCGCCAGCAGCTTGGGCTCGGGGCAGCCCCAGCATTTT.